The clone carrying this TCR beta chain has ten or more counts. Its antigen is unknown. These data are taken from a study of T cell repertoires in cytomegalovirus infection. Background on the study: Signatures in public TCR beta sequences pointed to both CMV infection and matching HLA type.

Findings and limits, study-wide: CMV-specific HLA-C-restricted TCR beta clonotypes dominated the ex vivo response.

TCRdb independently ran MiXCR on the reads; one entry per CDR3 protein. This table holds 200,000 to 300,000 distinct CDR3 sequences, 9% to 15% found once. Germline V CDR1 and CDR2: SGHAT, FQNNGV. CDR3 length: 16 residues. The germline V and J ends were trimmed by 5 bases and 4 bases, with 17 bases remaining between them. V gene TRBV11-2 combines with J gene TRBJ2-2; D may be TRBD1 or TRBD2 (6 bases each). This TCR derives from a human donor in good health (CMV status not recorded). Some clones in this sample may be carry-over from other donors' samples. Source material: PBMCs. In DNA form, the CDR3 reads TGTGCCAGCAGCCCCCCGATGGGGGGCGGCACCGGGGAGCTGTTTTTT. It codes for CASSPPMGGGTGELFF.